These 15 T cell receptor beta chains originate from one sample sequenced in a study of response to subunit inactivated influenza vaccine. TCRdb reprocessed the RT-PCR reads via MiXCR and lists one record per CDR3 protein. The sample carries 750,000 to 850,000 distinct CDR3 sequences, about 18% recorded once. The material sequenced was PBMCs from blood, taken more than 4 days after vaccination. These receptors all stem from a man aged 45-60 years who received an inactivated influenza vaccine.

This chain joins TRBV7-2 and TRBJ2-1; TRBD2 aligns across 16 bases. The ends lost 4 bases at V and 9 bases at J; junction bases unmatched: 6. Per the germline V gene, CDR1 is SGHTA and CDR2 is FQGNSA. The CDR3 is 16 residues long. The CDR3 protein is CASSSGLAGGQGEQFF. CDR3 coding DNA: TGTGCCAGCAGCTCGGGACTAGCGGGGGGGCAGGGTGAGCAGTTCTTC.

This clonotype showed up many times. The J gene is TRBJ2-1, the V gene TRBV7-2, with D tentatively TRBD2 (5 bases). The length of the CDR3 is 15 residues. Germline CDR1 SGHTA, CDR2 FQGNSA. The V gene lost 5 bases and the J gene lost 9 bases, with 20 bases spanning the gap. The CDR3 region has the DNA TGTGCCAGCAGCCCCGGGTTTGGGCGGGCCCGTGAGCAGTTCTTC. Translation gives CASSPGFGRAREQFF.

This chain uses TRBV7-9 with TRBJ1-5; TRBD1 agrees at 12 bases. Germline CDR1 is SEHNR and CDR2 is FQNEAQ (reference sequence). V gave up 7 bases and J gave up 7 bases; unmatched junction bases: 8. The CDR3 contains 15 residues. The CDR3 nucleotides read TGTGCCAGCAACACCGGGACAGGGGGCGACCAGCCCCAGCATTTT. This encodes CASNTGTGGDQPQHF.

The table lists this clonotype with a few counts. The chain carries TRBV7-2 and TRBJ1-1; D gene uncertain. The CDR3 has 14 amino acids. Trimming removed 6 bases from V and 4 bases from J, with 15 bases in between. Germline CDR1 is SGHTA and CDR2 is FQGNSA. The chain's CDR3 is CASRIPGGFTEAFF. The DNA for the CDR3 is TGTGCCAGCAGAATCCCTGGTGGGTTCACTGAAGCTTTCTTT.

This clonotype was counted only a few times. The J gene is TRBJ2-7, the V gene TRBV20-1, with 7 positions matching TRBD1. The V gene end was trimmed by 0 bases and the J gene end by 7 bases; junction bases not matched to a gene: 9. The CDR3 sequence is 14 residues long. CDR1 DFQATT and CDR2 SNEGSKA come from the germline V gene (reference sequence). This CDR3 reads CSAREETGLGEQYF. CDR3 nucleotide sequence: TGCAGTGCTAGAGAGGAGACAGGGTTGGGGGAGCAGTACTTC.

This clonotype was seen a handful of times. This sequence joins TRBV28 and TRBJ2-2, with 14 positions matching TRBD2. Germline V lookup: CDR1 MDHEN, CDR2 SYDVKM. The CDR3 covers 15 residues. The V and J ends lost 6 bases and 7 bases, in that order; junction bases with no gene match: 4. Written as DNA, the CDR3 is TGTGCCAGCAGACCGGGACTAGCGGGAGTCGGGGAGCTGTTTTTT. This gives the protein CASRPGLAGVGELFF.

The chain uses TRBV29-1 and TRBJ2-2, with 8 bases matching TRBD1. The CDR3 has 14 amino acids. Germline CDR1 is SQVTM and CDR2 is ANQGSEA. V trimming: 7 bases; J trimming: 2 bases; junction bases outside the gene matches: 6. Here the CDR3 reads CSAGDRPNTGELFF. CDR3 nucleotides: TGCAGCGCCGGGGACAGGCCAAACACCGGGGAGCTGTTTTTT.

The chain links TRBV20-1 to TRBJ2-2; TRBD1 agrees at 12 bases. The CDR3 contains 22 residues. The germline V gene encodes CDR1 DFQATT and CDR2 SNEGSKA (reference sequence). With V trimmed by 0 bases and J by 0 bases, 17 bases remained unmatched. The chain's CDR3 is CSARDSLGQGARNSPNTGELFF. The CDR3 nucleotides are TGCAGTGCTAGAGATTCACTGGGACAGGGGGCGCGAAATAGCCCGAACACCGGGGAGCTGTTTTTT.

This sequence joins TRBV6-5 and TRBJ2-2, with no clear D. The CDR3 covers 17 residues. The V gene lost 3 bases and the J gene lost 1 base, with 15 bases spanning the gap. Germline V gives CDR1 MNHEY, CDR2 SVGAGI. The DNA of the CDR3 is TGTGCCAGCAGTTATTTCCCCGGGCCCTTGAACACCGGGGAGCTGTTTTTT. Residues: CASSYFPGPLNTGELFF.

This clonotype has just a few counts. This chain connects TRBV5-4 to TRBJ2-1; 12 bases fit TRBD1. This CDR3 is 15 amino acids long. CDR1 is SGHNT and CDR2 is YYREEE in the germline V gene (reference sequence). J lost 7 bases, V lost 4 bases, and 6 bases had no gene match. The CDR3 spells CASSPEGQGANEQFF. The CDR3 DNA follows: TGTGCCAGCAGCCCGGAGGGACAGGGGGCGAATGAGCAGTTCTTC.

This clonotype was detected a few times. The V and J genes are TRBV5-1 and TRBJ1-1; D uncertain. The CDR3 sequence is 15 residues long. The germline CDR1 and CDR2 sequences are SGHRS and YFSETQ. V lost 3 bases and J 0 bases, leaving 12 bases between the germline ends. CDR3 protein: CASSSPTDMNTEAFF. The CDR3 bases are TGCGCCAGCAGCTCTCCGACGGATATGAACACTGAAGCTTTCTTT.

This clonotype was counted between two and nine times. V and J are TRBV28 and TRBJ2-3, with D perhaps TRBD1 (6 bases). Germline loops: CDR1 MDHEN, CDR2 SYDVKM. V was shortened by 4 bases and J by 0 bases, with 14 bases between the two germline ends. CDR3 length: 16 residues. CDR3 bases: TGTGCCAGCAGTTCCCACAGGGTTACTAGCACAGATACGCAGTATTTT. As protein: CASSSHRVTSTDTQYF.

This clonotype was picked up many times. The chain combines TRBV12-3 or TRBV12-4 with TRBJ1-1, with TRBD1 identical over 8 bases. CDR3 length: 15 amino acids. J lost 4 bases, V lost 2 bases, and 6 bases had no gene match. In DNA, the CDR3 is TGTGCCAGCAGTTTATTAGCAGGGGGCTTCACTGAAGCTTTCTTT. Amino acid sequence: CASSLLAGGFTEAFF.

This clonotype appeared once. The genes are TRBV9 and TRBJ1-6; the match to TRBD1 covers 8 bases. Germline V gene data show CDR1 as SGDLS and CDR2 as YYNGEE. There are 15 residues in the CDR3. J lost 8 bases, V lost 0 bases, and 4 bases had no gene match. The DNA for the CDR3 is TGTGCCAGCAGCGTAGAGGACAGGGCCGATTCACCCCTCCACTTT. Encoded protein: CASSVEDRADSPLHF. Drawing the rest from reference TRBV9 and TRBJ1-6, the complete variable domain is DSGVTQTPKHLITATGQRVTLRCSPRSGDLSVYWYQQSLDQGLQFLIQYYNGEERAKGNILERFSAQQFPDLHSELNLSSLELGDSALYFCASSVEDRADSPLHFGNGTRLTVT.

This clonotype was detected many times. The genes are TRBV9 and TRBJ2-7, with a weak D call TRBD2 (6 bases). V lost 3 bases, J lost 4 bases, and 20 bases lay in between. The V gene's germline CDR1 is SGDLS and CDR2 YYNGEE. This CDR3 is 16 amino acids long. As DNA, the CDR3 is TGTGCCAGCAGCGCACAACGTGTCGCAGGGAGGTACGAGCAGTACTTC. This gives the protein CASSAQRVAGRYEQYF.